These T cell receptor beta chains were read from a single sample in a study of OX40 agonist ivuxolimab in advanced cancers. Clones were sequenced by immunoSEQ multiplex PCR, and TCRdb holds only the in-frame ones, with some missing. The data show tens of thousands of clones, about 88% seen once. The specimen was CD4+ or CD8+ T cells sorted from blood, collected in a trial of the OX40 agonist ivuxolimab. These receptors were taken from an adult with an advanced solid tumor such as melanoma, head and neck, liver or kidney cancer. Both conserved end residues are part of each CDR3. D genes are given only for firm matches. A clone size is listed for some rows: how often the clone was seen (once, few, many), or a class if it is expanded.

j_call v_call d_call clone_size cdr3_aa cdr3_nt
TRBJ2-2 TRBV4-1 NA NA CASSPNGVPDRTGELFF TGCGCCAGCAGCCCCAACGGGGTCCCTGATAGGACCGGGGAGCTGTTTTTT
TRBJ2-1 TRBV4-2 NA few CASSQGVYNEQFF TGTGCCAGCAGCCAAGGGGTTTACAATGAGCAGTTCTTC
TRBJ2-1 TRBV27 NA NA CASRSLGYEQFF TGTGCCAGCAGATCCCTAGGCTATGAGCAGTTCTTC
TRBJ1-2 TRBV28 NA once CASRRSGVDYGYTF TGTGCCAGCAGGCGTAGCGGGGTGGACTATGGCTACACCTTC
TRBJ1-1 TRBV29-1 NA once CSVGTVNTEAFF TGCAGCGTTGGGACGGTAAACACTGAAGCTTTCTTT
TRBJ2-3 TRBV5-4 NA NA CASSSRITDTQYF TGTGCCAGCAGCTCTAGGATCACAGATACGCAGTATTTT
TRBJ2-1 TRBV7-6 NA NA CASSLPGLTYNEQFF TGTGCCAGCAGCTTGCCGGGACTTACCTACAATGAGCAGTTCTTC
TRBJ1-2 TRBV29-1 NA once CSVGTDYYGYTF TGCAGCGTTGGGACCGACTACTATGGCTACACCTTC
TRBJ1-3 TRBV28 TRBD1 once CASRTDRGLGNTIYF TGTGCCAGCAGAACAGACAGGGGGCTGGGAAACACCATATATTTT
TRBJ2-3 TRBV2 TRBD2 NA CASRWTSGGTDTQYF TGTGCCAGCAGGTGGACTAGCGGCGGCACAGATACGCAGTATTTT
TRBJ2-1 TRBV13 TRBD2 NA CATTQGLAYNEQFF TGTGCCACTACCCAGGGACTAGCCTACAATGAGCAGTTCTTC
TRBJ1-1 TRBV6-5 NA NA CASSPRGPNTEAFF TGTGCCAGCAGTCCTAGGGGACCGAACACTGAAGCTTTCTTT
TRBJ1-3 TRBV4-3 TRBD1 NA CASSPGHRGYSGNTIYF TGCGCCAGCAGCCCTGGGCACAGGGGTTACTCTGGAAACACCATATATTTT
TRBJ2-3 TRBV7-3 NA NA CASSFSSGQNTDTQYF TGTGCCAGCAGCTTTTCCAGCGGCCAAAACACAGATACGCAGTATTTT
TRBJ2-1 TRBV28 NA once CASSFFTRGGEQFF TGTGCCAGCAGTTTTTTCACCCGAGGTGGTGAGCAGTTCTTC
TRBJ1-1 TRBV28 NA NA CASSGDEGITEAFF TGTGCCAGCAGTGGGGACGAGGGGATCACTGAAGCTTTCTTT
TRBJ2-7 TRBV11-2 NA NA CASSLVSGSYF TGTGCCAGCAGCTTAGTTTCGGGGAGCTACTTC
TRBJ1-1 TRBV7-3 TRBD1 NA CASSRGLNTEAFF TGTGCCAGCTCTAGGGGGCTGAACACTGAAGCTTTCTTT
TRBJ1-1 TRBV6-1 NA NA CASSEERGRNTEAFF TGTGCCAGCAGTGAGGAAAGGGGTAGGAACACTGAAGCTTTCTTT
TRBJ2-2 TRBV11-1 NA NA CASSPRSGATGELFF TGTGCCAGCAGCCCACGTTCGGGAGCCACCGGGGAGCTGTTTTTT
TRBJ2-4 TRBV28 NA NA CASSLEGVAAKNIQYF TGTGCCAGCAGTTTAGAAGGGGTTGCAGCCAAAAACATTCAGTACTTC
TRBJ1-6 TRBV28 TRBD1 NA CASSSPWNRQGSSAFFLHF TGTGCCAGCAGTTCTCCGTGGAACCGACAGGGATCCTCCGCCTTCTTCCTCCACTTT
TRBJ1-5 TRBV7-9 NA few CASSLGRQPQHF TGTGCCAGCAGCTTAGGCAGGCAGCCCCAGCATTTT
TRBJ1-3 TRBV29-1 TRBD1 NA CSVESQGAGNTIYF TGCAGCGTTGAGAGTCAGGGGGCTGGAAACACCATATATTTT
TRBJ2-1 TRBV28 NA once CASSLLGLSTLGYNEQFF TGTGCCAGCAGTCTCCTCGGGCTCAGTACCCTAGGGTACAATGAGCAGTTCTTC
TRBJ1-2 TRBV30 NA NA CAWSVTGGGPLDGYTF TGTGCCTGGAGTGTTACTGGGGGGGGCCCTTTGGACGGCTACACCTTC
TRBJ1-6 TRBV6-4 TRBD1 NA CASSEWTGGNSPLHF TGTGCCAGCAGTGAATGGACAGGGGGGAATTCACCCCTCCACTTT
TRBJ2-1 TRBV7-2 NA NA CASSLVHNEQFF TGTGCCAGCAGCTTAGTTCACAATGAGCAGTTCTTC
TRBJ1-1 TRBV11-2 NA NA CASSLNRNRVVNTEAFF TGTGCCAGCAGCTTAAATCGTAACAGGGTGGTTAACACTGAAGCTTTCTTT
TRBJ2-5 TRBV11-2 TRBD1 NA CASSFSYRGSEETQYF TGTGCCAGCAGCTTCTCGTACAGGGGGTCTGAAGAGACCCAGTACTTC
TRBJ2-7 TRBV14 NA NA CASSGDPYEQYF TGTGCCAGCAGCGGAGATCCCTACGAGCAGTACTTC
TRBJ2-1 TRBV6-5 NA NA CASSVSPGEQFF TGTGCCAGCAGTGTCTCCCCCGGAGAGCAGTTCTTC
TRBJ2-7 TRBV5-6 TRBD1 NA CASSLGQSVLEQYF TGTGCCAGCAGCCTGGGACAGTCGGTCCTCGAGCAGTACTTC
TRBJ2-1 TRBV6-4 TRBD2 NA CASSVVLAGGRLSYNEQFF TGTGCCAGCAGTGTAGTGCTGGCGGGCGGGAGGCTCTCCTACAATGAGCAGTTCTTC
TRBJ2-7 TRBV7-9 NA NA CASSGMNYEQYF TGTGCCAGCAGCGGTATGAACTACGAGCAGTACTTC
TRBJ2-3 TRBV19 NA once CASRGGPDTQYF TGTGCCAGCAGGGGAGGTCCGGATACGCAGTATTTT
TRBJ2-7 TRBV9 NA once CASSVGTGYTYEQYF TGTGCCAGCAGCGTAGGTACGGGGTACACCTACGAGCAGTACTTC
TRBJ1-5 TRBV30 NA NA CAWSVMTGPQHF TGTGCCTGGAGTGTCATGACAGGACCCCAGCATTTT
TRBJ1-2 TRBV28 NA NA CASSFPSTERQGGYTF TGTGCCAGCAGTTTCCCGTCGACAGAACGGCAGGGCGGCTACACCTTC
TRBJ2-1 TRBV2 NA once CASRGTNEQFF TGTGCCAGCAGGGGTACCAATGAGCAGTTCTTC
TRBJ2-3 TRBV28 NA once CATRGEMSGDTQYF TGTGCCACACGCGGGGAGATGAGCGGGGATACGCAGTATTTT
TRBJ2-7 TRBV27 NA NA CASSLTAMGEQYF TGTGCCAGCAGTCTGACAGCCATGGGAGAGCAGTACTTC
TRBJ2-3 TRBV7-9 NA NA CASRSGGQVSTDTQYF TGTGCCAGCAGGTCGGGAGGACAGGTCAGCACAGATACGCAGTATTTT
TRBJ1-2 TRBV6-5 TRBD1 few CASSSHRGGYTF TGTGCCAGCAGTTCTCACAGGGGTGGCTACACCTTC
TRBJ2-3 TRBV10-3 TRBD2 NA CAISEEGGPFDTQYF TGTGCCATCAGTGAGGAGGGAGGGCCTTTTGATACGCAGTATTTT
TRBJ1-2 TRBV4-1 NA NA CASSQESRTKNYGYTF TGCGCCAGCAGCCAAGAGTCCCGGACAAAGAACTATGGCTACACCTTC
TRBJ2-3 TRBV7-3 TRBD2 NA CASSLTSGRADTQYF TGTGCCAGCAGCTTAACTAGCGGGAGAGCAGATACGCAGTATTTT
TRBJ1-6 TRBV7-8 NA NA CASSSRGSSYNSPLHF TGTGCCAGCAGCAGCAGGGGTAGCTCCTATAATTCACCCCTCCACTTT
TRBJ1-2 TRBV25-1 NA once CASQGGGADYGYTF TGTGCCAGCCAGGGAGGGGGGGCAGACTATGGCTACACCTTC
TRBJ1-2 TRBV6-1 NA NA CASSEEPAGALYGYTF TGTGCCAGCAGTGAAGAACCCGCAGGGGCCCTCTATGGCTACACCTTC
TRBJ1-1 TRBV25-1 NA NA CASSDRDMNTEAFF TGTGCCAGCAGTGACCGGGACATGAACACTGAAGCTTTCTTT
TRBJ2-1 TRBV7-9 TRBD1 NA CASSGDRSVQFF TGTGCCAGCAGCGGGGACAGAAGTGTGCAGTTCTTC
TRBJ1-2 TRBV15 NA NA CATSRGASNYGYTF TGTGCCACCAGCAGAGGGGCATCTAACTATGGCTACACCTTC
TRBJ2-6 TRBV6-5 NA NA CASSSGRFSGANVLTF TGTGCCAGCAGTTCCGGACGGTTCTCTGGGGCCAACGTCCTGACTTTC
TRBJ2-3 TRBV2 TRBD1 NA CASSEGTGGLKDTQYF TGTGCCAGCAGTGAGGGGACAGGGGGCCTGAAGGATACGCAGTATTTT
TRBJ2-1 TRBV4-1 NA NA CASSQALRPGNEQFF TGCGCCAGCAGCCAAGCCCTCCGCCCAGGGAATGAGCAGTTCTTC
TRBJ1-4 TRBV27 TRBD1 NA CASSSRQGAGEKLFF TGTGCCAGCAGTTCAAGACAGGGGGCGGGTGAAAAACTGTTTTTT
TRBJ1-5 TRBV19 NA NA CASSRRGDGRNQPQHF TGTGCCAGTAGTCGACGGGGAGACGGGCGCAATCAGCCCCAGCATTTT
TRBJ1-3 TRBV7-6 NA NA CASSLGRGFSGNTIYF TGTGCCAGCAGCTTAGGACGGGGGTTTTCTGGAAACACCATATATTTT
TRBJ1-6 TRBV6-4 TRBD1 few CASSASGQGSSPLHF TGTGCCAGCAGTGCCTCGGGACAGGGGTCTTCACCCCTCCACTTT